This TCR beta chain was captured by sequencing in a study of T-cell memory formation after mild COVID-19. TCRdb passed the 5' RACE reads through MiXCR, listing each CDR3 protein once. The data show 500,000 to 650,000 distinct CDR3 sequences, roughly 20% seen once. The CDR3 totals 15 residues. The trim removed 5 bases at V and 3 bases at J, leaving 4 bases unmatched. This clonotype was counted a few times. The sample comprised PBMCs or a T cell subset sorted from them (not recorded which). The receptor was derived from an adult woman who had mild COVID-19 (a few samples of this study predate the infection). Cell type and time point are not known. The V gene is TRBV12-3 or TRBV12-4, the J gene TRBJ2-2; 9 bases are shared with TRBD2. CDR3 sequence (DNA): TGTGCCAGCAGTCTCCGACTAGCGGACACCGGGGAGCTGTTTTTT. It translates to CASSLRLADTGELFF.